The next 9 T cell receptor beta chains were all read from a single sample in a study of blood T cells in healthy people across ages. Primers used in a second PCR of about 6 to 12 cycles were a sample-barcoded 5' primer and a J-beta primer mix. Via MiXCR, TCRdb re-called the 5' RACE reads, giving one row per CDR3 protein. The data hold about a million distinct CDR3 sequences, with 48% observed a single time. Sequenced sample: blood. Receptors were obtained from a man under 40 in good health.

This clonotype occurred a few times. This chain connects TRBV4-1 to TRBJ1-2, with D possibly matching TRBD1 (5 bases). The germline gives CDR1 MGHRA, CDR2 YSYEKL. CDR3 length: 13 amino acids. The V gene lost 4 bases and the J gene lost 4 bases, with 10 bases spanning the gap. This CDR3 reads CASSRGVGYGYTF. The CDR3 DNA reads TGCGCCAGCAGCCGAGGGGTTGGCTATGGCTACACCTTC.

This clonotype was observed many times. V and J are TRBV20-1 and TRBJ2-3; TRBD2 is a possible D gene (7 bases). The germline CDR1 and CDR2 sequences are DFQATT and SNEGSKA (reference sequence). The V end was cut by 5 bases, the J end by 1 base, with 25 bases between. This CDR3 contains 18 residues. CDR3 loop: CSAENGGLRLQRTDTQYF. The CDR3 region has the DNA TGCAGTGCTGAGAACGGGGGGCTGCGCCTGCAACGCACAGATACGCAGTATTTT.

The CDR3 is CASRKRTGDYNEQYF. The DNA for the CDR3 is TGTGCCAGTCGGAAAAGGACAGGAGACTACAATGAGCAGTACTTC. The V and J genes are TRBV2 and TRBJ2-5; 7 bases line up with TRBD1. The length of the CDR3 is 15 residues. CDR1 is SNHLY, CDR2 FYNNEI, per germline. With 9 bases clipped from V and 11 bases from J, the junction kept 21 bases outside the gene matches.

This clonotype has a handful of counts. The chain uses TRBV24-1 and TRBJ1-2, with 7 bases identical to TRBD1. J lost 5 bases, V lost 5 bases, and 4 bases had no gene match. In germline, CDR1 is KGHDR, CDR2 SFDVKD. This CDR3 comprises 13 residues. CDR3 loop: CATSGTGLYGYTF. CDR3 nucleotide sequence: TGTGCCACCAGTGGGACAGGCCTATATGGCTACACCTTC.

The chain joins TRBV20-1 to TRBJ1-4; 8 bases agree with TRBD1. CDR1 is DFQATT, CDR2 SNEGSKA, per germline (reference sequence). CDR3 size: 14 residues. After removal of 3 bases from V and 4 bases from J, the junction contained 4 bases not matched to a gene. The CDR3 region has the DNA TGCAGTGCTAGCGACAGGGGCCGTAATGAAAAACTGTTTTTT. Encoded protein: CSASDRGRNEKLFF.

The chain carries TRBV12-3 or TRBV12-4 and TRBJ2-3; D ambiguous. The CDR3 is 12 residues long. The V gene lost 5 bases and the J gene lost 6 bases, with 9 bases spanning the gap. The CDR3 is CASSASVDTQYF. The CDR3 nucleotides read TGTGCCAGCAGTGCCTCGGTGGATACGCAGTATTTT.

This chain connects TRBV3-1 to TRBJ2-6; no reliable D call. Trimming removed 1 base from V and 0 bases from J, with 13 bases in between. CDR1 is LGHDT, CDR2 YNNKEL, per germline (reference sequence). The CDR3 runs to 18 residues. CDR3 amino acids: CASSQGFGGNSGANVLTF. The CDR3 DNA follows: TGTGCCAGCAGCCAAGGTTTTGGCGGTAACTCTGGGGCCAACGTCCTGACTTTC.

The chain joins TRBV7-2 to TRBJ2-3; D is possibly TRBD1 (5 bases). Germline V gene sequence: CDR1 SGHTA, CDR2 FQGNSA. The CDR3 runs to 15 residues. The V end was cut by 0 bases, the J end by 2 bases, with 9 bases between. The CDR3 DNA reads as TGTGCCAGCAGCTTAGCGGGGCAACCCACAGATACGCAGTATTTT. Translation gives CASSLAGQPTDTQYF.

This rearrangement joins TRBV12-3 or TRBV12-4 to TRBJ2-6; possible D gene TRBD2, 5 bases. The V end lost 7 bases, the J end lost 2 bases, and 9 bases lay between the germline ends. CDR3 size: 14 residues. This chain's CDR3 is CASTAGAGANVLTF. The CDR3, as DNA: TGTGCCAGCACGGCGGGTGCTGGGGCCAACGTCCTGACTTTC.